These 32 T cell receptor beta chains share one sample of origin, sequenced in a study of PD-L1 blockade in urothelial cancer. Generated by immunoSEQ multiplex PCR, the TCRdb table keeps only in-frame clones and is missing some. The top ten clones hold 8% to 10% of a sample with 70,000 to 90,000 clones, 82% of them seen once. The source material was PBMCs, sampled around atezolizumab (anti-PD-L1) treatment. Every receptor here comes from a man aged 65 to 85 with urothelial cancer.

V gene TRBV7-2 combines with J gene TRBJ1-5, with D possibly TRBD1 on 6 matching bases. Deletions cut 7 bases from V and 6 bases from J, with 13 bases between. The germline V gene encodes CDR1 SGHTA and CDR2 FQGNSA. This CDR3 region has 13 residues. The CDR3 is CASTRGAGQPQHF. The CDR3 DNA reads TGTGCCAGCACCCGGGGGGCGGGTCAGCCCCAGCATTTT.

About this clone: This sample also contains other DNA sequences that code for the same CDR3. This sequence joins TRBV29-1 and TRBJ1-1; D is perhaps TRBD1 (5 bases). V lost 6 bases, J lost 4 bases, and 12 bases lay in between. CDR3 size: 12 residues. Germline V gene data show CDR1 as SQVTM and CDR2 as ANQGSEA. In DNA form, the CDR3 reads TGCAGCGTGAACCGCGGGGGCACTGAAGCTTTCTTT. It is translated as CSVNRGGTEAFF.

The V call is TRBV21-1, the J call TRBJ2-2; the table's D call TRBD1 went unverified against the DNA. TRBV21-1 is assigned pseudogene status. This CDR3 has 14 amino acids. CDR3 amino acids: CASRSRADTGELFF. The CDR3 DNA reads TGTGCCTCGAGGAGCAGGGCGGACACCGGGGAGCTGTTTTTT.

This clone turned up a few times. This rearrangement joins TRBV9 to TRBJ2-1; no definite D call. Trimming removed 4 bases at V and 2 bases at J, with 10 bases between. The CDR3 contains 14 residues. Germline V CDR1 and CDR2: SGDLS, YYNGEE. The CDR3 is CASSPLHTYNEQFF. The CDR3 nucleotides are TGTGCCAGCAGCCCCCTGCACACCTACAATGAGCAGTTCTTC.

The chain links TRBV2 to TRBJ1-2, with D unclear. V lost 1 base to trimming and J lost 7 bases, with 16 bases between them. Germline assignment: CDR1 SNHLY and CDR2 FYNNEI. The CDR3 loop spans 15 amino acids. This CDR3 is CASSEGRAEALGYTF. In nucleotides, the CDR3 is TGTGCCAGCAGTGAAGGGAGGGCCGAGGCCCTTGGCTACACCTTC. Filled out from reference TRBV2 and TRBJ1-2, the complete variable domain reads EPEVTQTPSHQVTQMGQEVILRCVPISNHLYFYWYRQILGQKVEFLVSFYNNEISEKSEIFDDQFSVERPDGSNFTLKIRSTKLEDSAMYFCASSEGRAEALGYTFGSGTRLTVV.

The gene calls are TRBV4-1 and TRBJ2-2; TRBD2 might be the D (6 bases). This CDR3 comprises 17 residues. Trimming pared 4 bases from V and 4 bases from J, leaving 19 bases between. Germline V CDR1 and CDR2: MGHRA, YSYEKL. CDR3 in DNA: TGCGCCAGCAGCCTTCACGGGGGAGGATTGATCACCGGGGAGCTGTTTTTT. Translation gives CASSLHGGGLITGELFF.

Notes on this clone: This same CDR3 is encoded by further DNA sequences in the sample. V and J are TRBV10-2 and TRBJ2-7; D possibly corresponds to TRBD1 (6 bases). Germline values: CDR1 WSHSY, CDR2 SAAADI. This CDR3 region has 12 residues. The ends were cut back, 6 bases at V and 3 bases at J, with 9 bases in the middle. The CDR3 DNA reads as TGCGCCAGCAGACAGGGAAGCTACGAGCAGTACTTC. Its protein product is CASRQGSYEQYF.

Notes on this clone: The sample has other DNA sequences that encode this CDR3 too. The chain combines TRBV9 with TRBJ2-7; D not resolved. V lost 4 bases, J lost 3 bases, and 5 bases lay in between. The germline V gene has CDR1 SGDLS and CDR2 YYNGEE. CDR3 length equals 11 residues. The CDR3 loop reads CASSSGYEQYF. The CDR3 DNA sequence: TGTGCCAGCAGCTCCGGCTACGAGCAGTACTTC.

The J gene is TRBJ1-1, the V gene TRBV28; 9 bases map to TRBD1. This CDR3 has 14 amino acids. The trim removed 8 bases at V and 1 base at J, leaving 5 bases unmatched. From germline, CDR1 is MDHEN and CDR2 SYDVKM. CDR3 sequence reads: CASRGQGRNTEAFF. CDR3 coding DNA: TGTGCCAGCCGAGGACAGGGGAGGAACACTGAAGCTTTCTTT. Full variable domain (outside the CDR3, taken from reference TRBV28 and TRBJ1-1): DVKVTQSSRYLVKRTGEKVFLECVQDMDHENMFWYRQDPGLGLRLIYFSYDVKMKEKGDIPEGYSVSREKKERFSLILESASTNQTSMYLCASRGQGRNTEAFFGQGTRLTVV.

The genes are TRBV7-2 and TRBJ1-2, with 7 bases fitting TRBD1. V gave up 5 bases and J gave up 7 bases; unmatched junction bases: 13. The germline CDR1 and CDR2 sequences are SGHTA and FQGNSA. The CDR3 is 15 residues long. The CDR3, as DNA: TGTGCCAGCAGCAAAGACCCGACAGGGTCGGGTGGCTACACCTTC. Its translation is CASSKDPTGSGGYTF.

The chain recombines TRBV7-8 with TRBJ1-2; D remains ambiguous. V lost 5 bases and J 6 bases, leaving 10 bases between the germline ends. Germline V lookup: CDR1 SGHVS, CDR2 FQNEAQ. This CDR3 is built from 12 residues. The CDR3, as DNA: TGTGCCAGCAGCCCCGCGGGTGATGGCTACACCTTC. As protein: CASSPAGDGYTF.

The chain carries TRBV6-5 and TRBJ1-4; 11 nucleotides agree with TRBD1. CDR3 length: 15 amino acids. Germline CDR1 and CDR2: MNHEY and SVGAGI. Unmatched junction bases numbered 8, after V lost 6 bases and J lost 8 bases. The CDR3 DNA reads as TGTGCCAGCAGGCGGGGACAGGGGGTTCGGGAAAAACTGTTTTTT. Encoded protein: CASRRGQGVREKLFF.

The table lists this clone with a count of one. The gene calls are TRBV2 and TRBJ2-7, with D possibly being TRBD1 (7 bases). CDR1 and CDR2 from the germline V gene are SNHLY and FYNNEI. The CDR3 is 13 residues long. V was shortened by 7 bases and J by 7 bases, with 17 bases between the two germline ends. In nucleotides, the CDR3 is TGTGCCAGCAACCTCGACAGGGCGGGGGAGCAGTACTTC. It is translated as CASNLDRAGEQYF.

The chain couples TRBV5-6 to TRBJ1-2, with D tentatively TRBD1 (6 bases). V dropped 0 bases and J dropped 4 bases, with 16 bases sitting between them. Germline CDR1 and CDR2: SGHDT and YYEEEE. The CDR3 runs 16 residues. CDR3 in amino acids: CASSLARAQGTYGYTF. CDR3 nucleotides: TGTGCCAGCAGCTTGGCTCGCGCCCAGGGGACCTATGGCTACACCTTC.

This chain connects TRBV19 to TRBJ2-2; D ambiguous. CDR3 length equals 15 residues. V was cut by 3 bases and J by 4 bases, with 12 bases left in between. Germline CDR1 and CDR2: LNHDA and SQIVND (reference sequence). The CDR3 coding sequence is TGTGCCAGTAGTATTCGGAGCCCCGGCACCGGGGAGCTGTTTTTT. Amino acids: CASSIRSPGTGELFF.

The rearrangement joins TRBV6-1 to TRBJ2-3, with D perhaps TRBD1 (6 bases). This CDR3 is 15 amino acids long. Germline values: CDR1 MNHNS, CDR2 SASEGT. V gave up 2 bases and J gave up 2 bases, with 11 bases separating them. This CDR3 reads CASSEHRQVTDTQYF. CDR3 DNA: TGTGCCAGCAGTGAACATAGACAGGTCACAGATACGCAGTATTTT.

The V gene is TRBV18, the J gene TRBJ2-2, with a tentative D call TRBD1 (6 bases). The CDR3 has 16 residues. Germline CDR1 and CDR2: KGHSH and LQKENI. V was shortened by 2 bases and J by 3 bases, with 13 bases between the two germline ends. The CDR3 DNA reads TGTGCCAGCTCACCAAATTCAGGGGCGGACACCGGGGAGCTGTTTTTT. Protein sequence: CASSPNSGADTGELFF.

The chain uses TRBV2 and TRBJ1-2; no definite D call. Germline CDR1 and CDR2: SNHLY and FYNNEI. The V end lost 4 bases, the J end lost 4 bases, and 10 bases lay between the germline ends. The CDR3 has 13 amino acids. The DNA for the CDR3 is TGTGCCAGCAGTGTCGAGAGCTCCTATGGCTACACCTTC. The encoded protein is CASSVESSYGYTF.

This clone turned up a few times. The chain uses TRBV10-2 and TRBJ2-2; maybe TRBD2 (7 bases). Germline V gives CDR1 WSHSY, CDR2 SAAADI. CDR3 length equals 16 residues. Trimming removed 8 bases at V and 2 bases at J, with 18 bases between. The CDR3 DNA reads as TGCGCCAGCGGTTTGGGGCGGGGGCTAAACACCGGGGAGCTGTTTTTT. Encoded protein: CASGLGRGLNTGELFF.

This chain links TRBV14 with TRBJ2-7; tentative D call: TRBD1 (6 bases). Germline loops: CDR1 SGHDN, CDR2 FVKESK. Between the trimmed V and J ends, which lost 4 bases and 3 bases, there was a span of 13 bases. This CDR3 has 14 amino acids. For the CDR3, the DNA is TGTGCCAGCAGCCTTTGGGACAACAGCTACGAGCAGTACTTC. Translated: CASSLWDNSYEQYF.

The J gene is TRBJ2-3, the V gene TRBV6-6; TRBD1 is a possible D gene (5 bases). Trimming shortened V by 11 bases and J by 2 bases, and 14 bases separated the two germline ends. Germline V gives CDR1 MNHNY, CDR2 SVGAGI (reference sequence). The CDR3 runs 13 residues. CDR3 sequence reads: CAVDGRDTDTQYF. The CDR3 DNA is TGTGCCGTAGACGGCAGGGACACAGATACGCAGTATTTT.

The V gene is TRBV14, the J gene TRBJ2-1; 9 bases fit TRBD1. Unmatched junction bases numbered 4, after V lost 3 bases and J lost 7 bases. The CDR3 runs to 14 residues. CDR1 is SGHDN, CDR2 FVKESK, per germline. DNA of the CDR3: TGTGCCAGCAGCCAGACAGGGGGGAGGAATGAGCAGTTCTTC. It translates to CASSQTGGRNEQFF.

The CDR3 loop is CASSSRQGATNEKLFF. CDR3 sequence (DNA): TGTGCCAGCAGTTCACGGCAGGGGGCAACTAATGAAAAACTGTTTTTT. V gene TRBV27 combines with J gene TRBJ1-4, with 7 bases lining up with TRBD1. The CDR3 loop spans 16 amino acids. Germline trimming cut 4 bases from V and 0 bases from J; bases unmatched to any gene: 5. CDR1 MNHEY and CDR2 SMNVEV come from the germline V gene (reference sequence).

With regard to this clone: The DNA is omitted, as the CDR3 cannot be located on it reliably, and the CDR3 follows TCRdb's listing. This rearrangement joins TRBV6-5 to TRBJ2-1; the table's D call of TRBD1 was not tested on the DNA. Germline-derived CDR1 and CDR2 are MNHEY and SVGAGI. Inclusive of both ends, the CDR3 amounts to 15 amino acids. CDR3 protein: CASSSGQGVYNEQFF.

This chain uses TRBV6-5 with TRBJ2-7; 11 bases map to TRBD1. The length of the CDR3 is 15 residues. V lost 6 bases and J lost 2; bases outside the gene matches: 6. The germline CDR1 and CDR2 sequences are MNHEY and SVGAGI. CDR3 amino acids: CASRTPGQGAYEQYF. In DNA form, the CDR3 reads TGTGCCAGCAGAACCCCGGGACAGGGGGCCTACGAGCAGTACTTC.

As for this clone: One junction end disagrees with the germline gene, perhaps due to a read error. The chain joins TRBV30 to TRBJ2-1; the D gene is possibly TRBD2 (5 bases). CDR3 length: 12 amino acids. Germline V gene lookup returns CDR1 GTSNPN and CDR2 SVGIG (reference sequence). The CDR3 is CAWSVEGNGQFF. For the CDR3, the DNA is TGTGCCTGGAGTGTTGAGGGCAATGGGCAGTTCTTC.

The chain uses TRBV6-1 and TRBJ2-2; no reliable D call. Deletions cut 1 base from V and 3 bases from J, with 6 bases between. The CDR3 spans 14 residues. Germline V gene sequence: CDR1 MNHNS, CDR2 SASEGT. In DNA, the CDR3 is TGTGCCAGCAGTGAAGTACCGGACACCGGGGAGCTGTTTTTT. It codes for CASSEVPDTGELFF.

V is TRBV6-5 and J is TRBJ2-7, with D hard to call. The germline V gene encodes CDR1 MNHEY and CDR2 SVGAGI. This CDR3 spans 13 amino acids. Trimming cost V 6 bases and J 5 bases, with 14 bases left between them. CDR3 DNA: TGTGCCAGCAGCAGCACTTTGACAAACGAGCAGTACTTC. This encodes CASSSTLTNEQYF.

The chain links TRBV5-1 to TRBJ2-5; D possibly corresponds to TRBD1 (6 bases). From germline, CDR1 is SGHRS and CDR2 YFSETQ. This CDR3 has 15 residues. The germline V and J ends were trimmed by 4 bases and 5 bases, with 18 bases remaining between them. CDR3 sequence (DNA): TGCGCCAGCAGCCCGACAGGCCCTTGGGGGGAGACCCAGTACTTC. Protein product: CASSPTGPWGETQYF.

This clone showed up just once. The chain employs TRBV6-6 and TRBJ1-1; D may be TRBD1 (5 bases). CDR1 MNHNY and CDR2 SVGAGI come from the germline V gene (reference sequence). The germline V and J ends were trimmed by 11 bases and 1 base, with 14 bases remaining between them. This CDR3 comprises 13 residues. CDR3 nucleotides: TGTGCCGCCCGGGGGGGGACGAACACTGAAGCTTTCTTT. It translates to CAARGGTNTEAFF.

The gene calls are TRBV7-2 and TRBJ1-2; D unclear. Trimming pared 1 base from V and 6 bases from J, leaving 12 bases between. The CDR3 totals 14 residues. Germline V gene sequence: CDR1 SGHTA, CDR2 FQGNSA. As DNA, the CDR3 is TGTGCCAGCAGCTTAGGCGTCGGGGATAATGGCTACACCTTC. Translated, it gives CASSLGVGDNGYTF.

V gene TRBV5-1 combines with J gene TRBJ2-2; 12 nucleotides align to TRBD2. This CDR3 is 16 amino acids long. In germline, CDR1 is SGHRS, CDR2 YFSETQ. V dropped 4 bases and J dropped 9; count of bases not matched to a gene: 10. CDR3 amino acids: CASSRASGGAIRELFF. The CDR3 DNA reads as TGCGCCAGCAGCCGCGCTAGCGGGGGGGCGATAAGGGAGCTGTTTTTT.